This TCR beta chain is from a study of tumor-infiltrating lymphocytes in primary liver carcinoma. The study extracted blood RNA from unsorted whole blood and also extracted germline DNA. CDR1 and CDR2 (germline): SGHAT, FQNNGV. There are 18 residues in the CDR3. V lost 5 bases to trimming and J lost 6 bases; unmatched junction nucleotides: 18. TCR beta cDNA was made from 500 ng total RNA with a constant-region primer. Nested multiplex PCR, run for three rounds with slightly modified ARM-PCR, yielded TCR beta libraries. Primers for the first two PCR rounds were TRBV1-TRBV30 forward primers and a C-beta reverse primer (about 9 cycles per round). One entry per CDR3 protein results from TCRdb running MiXCR on the multiplex PCR reads. The sample has hundreds of thousands of distinct CDR3 sequences, approximately 58% seen once; the top ten hold 15% to 20%.

The chain carries TRBV11-2 and TRBJ2-2; TRBD2 aligns across 7 bases. The origin of this receptor is a woman aged 30 to 39 with primary liver carcinoma and hepatitis B virus infection. Sequencing was carried out using peripheral blood. The CDR3 bases are TGTGCCAGCAGCATACTAGGTAGCGGGCCTACGAGGGCCGGGGAGCTGTTTTTT. It translates to CASSILGSGPTRAGELFF.